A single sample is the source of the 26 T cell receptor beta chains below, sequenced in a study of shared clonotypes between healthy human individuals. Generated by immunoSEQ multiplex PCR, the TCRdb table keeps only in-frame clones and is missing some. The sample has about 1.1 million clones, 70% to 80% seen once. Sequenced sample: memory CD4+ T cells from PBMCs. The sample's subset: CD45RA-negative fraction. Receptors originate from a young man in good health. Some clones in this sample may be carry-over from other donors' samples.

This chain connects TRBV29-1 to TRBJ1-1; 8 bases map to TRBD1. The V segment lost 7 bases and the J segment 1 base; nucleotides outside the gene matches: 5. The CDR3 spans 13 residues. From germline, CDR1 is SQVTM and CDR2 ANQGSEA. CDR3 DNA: TGCAGCGGACGGACAGGGCGGAACACTGAAGCTTTCTTT. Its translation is CSGRTGRNTEAFF.

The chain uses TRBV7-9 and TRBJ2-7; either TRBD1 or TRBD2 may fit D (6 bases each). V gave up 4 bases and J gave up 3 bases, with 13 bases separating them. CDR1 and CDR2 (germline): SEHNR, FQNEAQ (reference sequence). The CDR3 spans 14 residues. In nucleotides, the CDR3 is TGTGCCAGCAGCTATAATGAGGGGGGCTACGAGCAGTACTTC. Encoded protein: CASSYNEGGYEQYF.

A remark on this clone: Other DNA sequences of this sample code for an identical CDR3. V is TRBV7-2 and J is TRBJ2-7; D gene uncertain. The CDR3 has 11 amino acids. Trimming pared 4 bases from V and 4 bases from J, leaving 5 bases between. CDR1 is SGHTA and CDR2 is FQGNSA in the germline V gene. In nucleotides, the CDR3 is TGTGCCAGCAGCTACCATTACGAGCAGTACTTC. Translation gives CASSYHYEQYF. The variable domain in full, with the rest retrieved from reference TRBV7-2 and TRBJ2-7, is GAGVSQSPSNKVTEKGKDVELRCDPISGHTALYWYRQSLGQGLEFLIYFQGNSAPDKSGLPSDRFSAERTGGSVSTLTIQRTQQEDSAVYLCASSYHYEQYFGPGTRLTVT.

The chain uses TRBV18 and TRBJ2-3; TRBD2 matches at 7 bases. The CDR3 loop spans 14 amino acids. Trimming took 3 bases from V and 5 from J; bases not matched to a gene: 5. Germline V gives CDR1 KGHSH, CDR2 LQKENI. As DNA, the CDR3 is TGTGCCAGCTCACCTGGACTAGGCGAAGATACGCAGTATTTT. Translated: CASSPGLGEDTQYF.

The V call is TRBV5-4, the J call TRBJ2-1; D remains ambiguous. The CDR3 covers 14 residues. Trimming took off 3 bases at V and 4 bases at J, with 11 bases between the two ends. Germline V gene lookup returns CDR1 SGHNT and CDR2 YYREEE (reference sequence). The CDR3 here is CASSWEHQYNEQFF. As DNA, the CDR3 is TGTGCCAGCAGCTGGGAACACCAATACAATGAGCAGTTCTTC.

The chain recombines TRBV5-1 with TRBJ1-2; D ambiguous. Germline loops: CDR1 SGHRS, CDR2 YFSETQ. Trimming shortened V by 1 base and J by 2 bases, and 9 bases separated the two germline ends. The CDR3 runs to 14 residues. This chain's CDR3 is CASSLWAANYGYTF. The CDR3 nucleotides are TGCGCCAGCAGCTTGTGGGCGGCGAACTATGGCTACACCTTC.

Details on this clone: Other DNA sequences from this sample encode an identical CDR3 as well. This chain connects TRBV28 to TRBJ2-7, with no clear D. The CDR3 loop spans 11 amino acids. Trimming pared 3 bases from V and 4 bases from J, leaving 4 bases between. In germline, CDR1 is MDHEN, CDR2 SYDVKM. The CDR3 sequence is CASSLRYEQYF. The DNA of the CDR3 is TGTGCCAGCAGTTTGCGGTACGAGCAGTACTTC.

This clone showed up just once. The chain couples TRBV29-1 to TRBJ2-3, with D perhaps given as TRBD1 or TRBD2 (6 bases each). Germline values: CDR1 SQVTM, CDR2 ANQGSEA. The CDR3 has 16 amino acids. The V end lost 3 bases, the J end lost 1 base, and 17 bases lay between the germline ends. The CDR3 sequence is CSVDRTGREGTDTQYF. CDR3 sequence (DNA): TGCAGCGTTGATAGAACAGGGCGGGAAGGCACAGATACGCAGTATTTT.

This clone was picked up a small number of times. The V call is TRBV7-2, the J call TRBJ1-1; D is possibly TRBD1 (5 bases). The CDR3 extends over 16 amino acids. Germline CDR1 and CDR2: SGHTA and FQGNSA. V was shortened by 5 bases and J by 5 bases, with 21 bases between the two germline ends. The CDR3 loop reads CASSLTGPPSETEAFF. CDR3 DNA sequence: TGTGCCAGCAGCCTTACGGGGCCCCCCTCGGAAACTGAAGCTTTCTTT. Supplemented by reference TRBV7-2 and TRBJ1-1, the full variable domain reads GAGVSQSPSNKVTEKGKDVELRCDPISGHTALYWYRQSLGQGLEFLIYFQGNSAPDKSGLPSDRFSAERTGGSVSTLTIQRTQQEDSAVYLCASSLTGPPSETEAFFGQGTRLTVV.

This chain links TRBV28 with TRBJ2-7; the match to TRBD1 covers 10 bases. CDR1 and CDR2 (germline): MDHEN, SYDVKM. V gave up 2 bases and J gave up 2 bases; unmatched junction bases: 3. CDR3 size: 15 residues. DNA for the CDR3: TGTGCCAGCAGTTTAATGGGACAGGGGACCTACGAGCAGTACTTC. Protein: CASSLMGQGTYEQYF.

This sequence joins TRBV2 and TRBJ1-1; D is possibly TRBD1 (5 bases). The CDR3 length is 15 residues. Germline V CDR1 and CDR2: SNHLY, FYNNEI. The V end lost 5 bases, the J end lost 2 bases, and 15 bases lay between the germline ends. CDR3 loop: CASSRDSGGNTEAFF. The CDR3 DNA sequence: TGTGCCAGCAGTCGGGACTCCGGGGGAAACACTGAAGCTTTCTTT. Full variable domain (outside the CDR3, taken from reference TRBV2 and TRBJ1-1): EPEVTQTPSHQVTQMGQEVILRCVPISNHLYFYWYRQILGQKVEFLVSFYNNEISEKSEIFDDQFSVERPDGSNFTLKIRSTKLEDSAMYFCASSRDSGGNTEAFFGQGTRLTVV.

DNA of the CDR3: TGTGCCAGCAGTGAAATGGGGGGGGGCGCGGGAGAAAAACTGTTTTTT. Protein sequence: CASSEMGGGAGEKLFF. V usage is TRBV6-1 and J usage is TRBJ1-4, with D perhaps matching TRBD1 (6 bases). V was pared by 2 bases and J by 8 bases, with 18 bases between. The germline V gene has CDR1 MNHNS and CDR2 SASEGT. The CDR3 runs 16 residues.

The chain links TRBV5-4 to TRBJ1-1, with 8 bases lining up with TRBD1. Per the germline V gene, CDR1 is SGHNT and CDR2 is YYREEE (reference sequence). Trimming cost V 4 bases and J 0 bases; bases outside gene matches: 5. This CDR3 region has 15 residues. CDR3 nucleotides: TGTGCCAGCAGCACTGCGGACAGGGTGAACACTGAAGCTTTCTTT. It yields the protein CASSTADRVNTEAFF.

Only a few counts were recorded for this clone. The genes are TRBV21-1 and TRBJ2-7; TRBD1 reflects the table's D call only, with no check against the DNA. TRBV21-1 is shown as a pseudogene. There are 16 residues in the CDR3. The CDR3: CASSKAGDRGDYEQYF. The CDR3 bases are TGTGCCAGCAGCAAAGCGGGGGACAGGGGGGACTACGAGCAGTACTTC.

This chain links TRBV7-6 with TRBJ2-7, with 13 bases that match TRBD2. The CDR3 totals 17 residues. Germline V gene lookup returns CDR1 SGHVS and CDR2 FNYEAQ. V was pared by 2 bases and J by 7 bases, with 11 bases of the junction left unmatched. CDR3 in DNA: TGTGCCAGCAGCTTATTAGGGACTAGCGGGATTCCGAGTGAGCAGTACTTC. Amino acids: CASSLLGTSGIPSEQYF.

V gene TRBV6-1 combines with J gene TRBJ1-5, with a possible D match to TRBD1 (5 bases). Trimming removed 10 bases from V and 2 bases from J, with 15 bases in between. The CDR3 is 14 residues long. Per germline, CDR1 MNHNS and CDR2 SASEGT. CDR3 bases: TGTGCCACCACGGACGGGACGGGCAATCAGCCCCAGCATTTT. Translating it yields CATTDGTGNQPQHF.

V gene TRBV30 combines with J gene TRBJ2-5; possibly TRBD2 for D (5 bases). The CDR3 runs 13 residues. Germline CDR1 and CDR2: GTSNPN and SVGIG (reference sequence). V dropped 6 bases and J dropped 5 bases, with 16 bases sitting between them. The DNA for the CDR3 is TGTGCCTGCTCGGGGTCCGCACGGGAGACCCAGTACTTC. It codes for CACSGSARETQYF.

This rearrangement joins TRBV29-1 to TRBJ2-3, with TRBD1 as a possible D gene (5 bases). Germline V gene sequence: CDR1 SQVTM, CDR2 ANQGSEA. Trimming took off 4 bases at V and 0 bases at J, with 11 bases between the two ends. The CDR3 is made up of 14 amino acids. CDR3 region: CSVGGRASTDTQYF. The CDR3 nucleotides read TGCAGCGTTGGGGGCAGGGCTAGCACAGATACGCAGTATTTT.

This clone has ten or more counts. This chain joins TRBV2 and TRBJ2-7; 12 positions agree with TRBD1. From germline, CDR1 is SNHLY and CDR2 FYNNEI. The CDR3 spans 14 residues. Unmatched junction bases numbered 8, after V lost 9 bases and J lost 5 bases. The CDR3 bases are TGTGCCAGTGGGGACAGGGGGCGCATTAACGAGCAGTACTTC. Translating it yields CASGDRGRINEQYF.

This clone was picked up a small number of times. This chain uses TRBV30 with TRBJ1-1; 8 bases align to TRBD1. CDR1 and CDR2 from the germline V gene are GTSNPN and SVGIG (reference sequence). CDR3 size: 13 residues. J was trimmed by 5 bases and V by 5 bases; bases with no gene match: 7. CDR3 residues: CAWSKTGVTEAFF. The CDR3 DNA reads TGTGCCTGGTCCAAGACAGGGGTAACTGAAGCTTTCTTT.

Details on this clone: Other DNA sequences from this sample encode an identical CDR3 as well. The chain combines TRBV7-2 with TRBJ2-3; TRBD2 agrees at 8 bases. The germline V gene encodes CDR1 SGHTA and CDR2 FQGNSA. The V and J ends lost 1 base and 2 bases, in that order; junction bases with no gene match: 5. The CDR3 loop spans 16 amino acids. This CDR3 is CASSLGLAGDTDTQYF. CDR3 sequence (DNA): TGTGCCAGCAGCTTAGGGCTAGCGGGCGACACAGATACGCAGTATTTT.

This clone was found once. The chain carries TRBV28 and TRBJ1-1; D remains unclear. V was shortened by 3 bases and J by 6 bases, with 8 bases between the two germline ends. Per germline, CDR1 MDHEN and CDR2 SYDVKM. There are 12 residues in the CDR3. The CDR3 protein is CASSLRSSEAFF. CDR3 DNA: TGTGCCAGCAGTTTGAGGAGTTCTGAAGCTTTCTTT.

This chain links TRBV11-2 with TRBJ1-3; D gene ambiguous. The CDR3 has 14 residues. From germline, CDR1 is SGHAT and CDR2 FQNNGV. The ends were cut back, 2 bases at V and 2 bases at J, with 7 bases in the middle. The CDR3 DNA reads TGTGCCAGCAGCTTAATCCAGGCTGGAAACACCATATATTTT. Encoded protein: CASSLIQAGNTIYF.

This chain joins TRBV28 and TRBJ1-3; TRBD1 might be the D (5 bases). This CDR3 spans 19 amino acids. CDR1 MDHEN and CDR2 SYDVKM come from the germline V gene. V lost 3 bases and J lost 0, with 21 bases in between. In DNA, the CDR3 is TGTGCCAGCAGTTTTCCCTTTCGGAGCGGGGCCGGCTCTGGAAACACCATATATTTT. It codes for CASSFPFRSGAGSGNTIYF.

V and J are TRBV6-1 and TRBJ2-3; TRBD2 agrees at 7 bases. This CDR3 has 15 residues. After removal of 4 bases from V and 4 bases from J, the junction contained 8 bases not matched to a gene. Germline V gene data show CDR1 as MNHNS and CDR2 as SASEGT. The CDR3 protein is CASSGGGGSADTQYF. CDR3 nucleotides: TGTGCCAGCAGTGGGGGGGGAGGGAGTGCAGATACGCAGTATTTT.

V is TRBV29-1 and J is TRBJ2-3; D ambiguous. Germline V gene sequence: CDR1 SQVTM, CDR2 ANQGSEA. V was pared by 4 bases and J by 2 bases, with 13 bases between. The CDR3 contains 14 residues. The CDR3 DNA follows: TGCAGCGTTGGAGGATTAGGTACCACAGATACGCAGTATTTT. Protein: CSVGGLGTTDTQYF.